Presented here are 17 T cell receptor beta chains from one specimen sequenced in a study of T cell responses to AZD1222 COVID-19 vaccine. Sequenced by immunoSEQ multiplex PCR; TCRdb stores in-frame clones only, minus some. The table includes about 82,000 clones, roughly 84% detected once. Sample: peripheral blood, taken 28 days after the second AZD1222 dose. The receptor source for this set is an adult who received the AZD1222 COVID-19 vaccine.

A few counts support this clone. This chain connects TRBV7-9 to TRBJ1-2, with D possibly TRBD1 on 5 matching bases. V lost 3 bases to trimming and J lost 4 bases, with 15 bases between them. Germline V gives CDR1 SEHNR, CDR2 FQNEAQ (reference sequence). CDR3 length: 15 amino acids. The DNA of the CDR3 is TGTGCCAGCAGCTTGGGGCGTAGCTCTCCCTATGGCTACACCTTC. This translates into CASSLGRSSPYGYTF.

The J gene is TRBJ2-3, the V gene TRBV3-1 (or the pseudogene TRBV3-2), with D perhaps matching TRBD1 (5 bases). V was clipped by 1 base and J by 8 bases, with 10 bases between them. The CDR3 is made up of 13 amino acids. Germline CDR1 is LGHDT and CDR2 is YNNKEL (reference sequence). The CDR3, as DNA: TGTGCCAGCAGCCAAGCAACTCAGGGTACGCAGTATTTT. Amino acid sequence: CASSQATQGTQYF.

The count of this clone is one. The J gene is TRBJ1-4, the V gene TRBV7-9; perhaps TRBD1 as D (6 bases). The CDR3 length is 15 residues. Germline V gene data show CDR1 as SEHNR and CDR2 as FQNEAQ (reference sequence). Deletions cut 5 bases from V and 4 bases from J, with 14 bases between. CDR3 sequence reads: CASSHWGQDNEKLFF. CDR3 DNA: TGTGCCAGCAGCCACTGGGGGCAAGATAATGAAAAACTGTTTTTT.

This chain links TRBV4-3 with TRBJ2-1, with TRBD2 identical over 8 bases. The V gene's germline CDR1 is LGHNA and CDR2 YSLEER. The ends lost 1 base at V and 4 bases at J; junction bases unmatched: 6. The CDR3 contains 16 residues. CDR3 amino acids: CASSQAGGGSYNEQFF. In DNA form, the CDR3 reads TGCGCCAGCAGCCAAGCAGGCGGGGGGTCGTACAATGAGCAGTTCTTC.

This clone was observed a few times. The V call is TRBV7-8, the J call TRBJ2-4; D unclear. Looked up from germline, CDR1 is SGHVS and CDR2 is FQNEAQ. This CDR3 spans 17 amino acids. The V end was cut by 6 bases, the J end by 0 bases, with 18 bases between. The CDR3 DNA follows: TGTGCCAGCAGTCCAGGCTCCGGGTCTTTAGCCAAAAACATTCAGTACTTC. It specifies CASSPGSGSLAKNIQYF.

The J gene is TRBJ2-3, the V gene TRBV12-5; TRBD2 matches at 7 bases. This CDR3 spans 15 amino acids. V trimming: 0 bases; J trimming: 4 bases; junction bases outside the gene matches: 4. Germline lookup yields CDR1 LGHNT and CDR2 FRNRAP. In nucleotides, the CDR3 is TGTGCTAGTGGTTTGGTAGGGCTAGCGGCAGATACGCAGTATTTT. It translates to CASGLVGLAADTQYF.

The CDR3 reads CAWTQVHGYTF. The CDR3 DNA is TGTGCCTGGACACAGGTTCATGGCTACACCTTC. The genes are TRBV30 and TRBJ1-2; tentatively, D is TRBD1 (5 bases). The length of the CDR3 is 11 residues. Germline CDR1 reads GTSNPN; CDR2 reads SVGIG (reference sequence). The V end lost 4 bases, the J end lost 6 bases, and 9 bases lay between the germline ends.

The rearrangement uses TRBV25-1 and TRBJ2-5; D might be TRBD1 or TRBD2, each matching 6 bases. Germline CDR1 reads MGHDK; CDR2 reads SYGVNS. This CDR3 has 16 residues. Trimming stripped 2 bases from V and 1 base from J, with 14 bases between. CDR3 region: CASSEPPGGGQETQYF. The DNA of the CDR3 is TGTGCCAGCAGTGAACCCCCTGGAGGGGGCCAAGAGACCCAGTACTTC.

The V call is TRBV20-1, the J call TRBJ1-1; D unclear. Germline values: CDR1 DFQATT, CDR2 SNEGSKA (reference sequence). The V end was cut by 6 bases, the J end by 7 bases, with 12 bases between. The CDR3 has 11 residues. The CDR3, as DNA: TGCAGTGCCCCCGGAGGGAATGAAGCTTTCTTT. Its translation: CSAPGGNEAFF.

V is TRBV7-8 and J is TRBJ1-1; maybe TRBD1 (5 bases). The V gene's germline CDR1 is SGHVS and CDR2 FQNEAQ. V lost 3 bases, J lost 1 base, and 12 bases lay in between. The CDR3 has 15 residues. DNA for the CDR3: TGTGCCAGCAGCTTTATCTGGGGACCGAACACTGAAGCTTTCTTT. Translated, it gives CASSFIWGPNTEAFF.

CDR3 in DNA: TGTGCCAGCAGCGGGATCCGGCCAAGGCTCTACGAGCAGTACTTC. Residues: CASSGIRPRLYEQYF. V and J are TRBV6-8 and TRBJ2-7; possible D gene TRBD2, 5 bases. Trimming pared 6 bases from V and 3 bases from J, leaving 18 bases between. The CDR3 runs 15 residues. Germline loops: CDR1 MNHGY, CDR2 SAAAGT.

The gene calls are TRBV6-5 and TRBJ1-1; D is undetermined. The CDR3 runs to 13 residues. Germline CDR1 reads MNHEY; CDR2 reads SVGAGI. Between the trimmed V and J ends, which lost 2 bases and 3 bases, there was a span of 7 bases. CDR3 nucleotide sequence: TGTGCCAGCAGTTACACCCGGGACACTGAAGCTTTCTTT. It specifies CASSYTRDTEAFF.

The V gene is TRBV11-2, the J gene TRBJ1-2, with D tentatively TRBD1 (6 bases). The germline CDR1 and CDR2 sequences are SGHAT and FQNNGV. The length of the CDR3 is 14 residues. Between the trimmed V and J ends, which lost 5 bases and 4 bases, there was a span of 14 bases. CDR3: CASSVAGTSYGYTF. CDR3 in DNA: TGTGCCAGCAGCGTAGCCGGGACAAGCTATGGCTACACCTTC.

This chain connects TRBV6-2 or TRBV6-3 to TRBJ1-1; tentative D call: TRBD1 (6 bases). Germline loops: CDR1 MNHEY, CDR2 SVGEGT. This CDR3 has 13 residues. V gave up 5 bases and J gave up 4 bases, with 11 bases separating them. The CDR3 region is CASSRAGATEAFF. In nucleotides, the CDR3 is TGTGCCAGCAGTCGAGCGGGGGCCACTGAAGCTTTCTTT.

The rearrangement links TRBV30 to TRBJ1-1; the D is unclear. The germline CDR1 and CDR2 sequences are GTSNPN and SVGIG (reference sequence). This CDR3 spans 14 amino acids. Trimming shortened V by 3 bases and J by 3 bases, and 14 bases separated the two germline ends. Here the CDR3 DNA reads TGTGCCTGGAGAAAGGAGACCCCGGACACTGAAGCTTTCTTT. It codes for CAWRKETPDTEAFF.

The chain employs TRBV7-3 and TRBJ1-6; no firm D call. The CDR3 is 11 amino acids. CDR1 is SGHTA and CDR2 is FQGTGA in the germline V gene. V was shortened by 0 bases and J by 11 bases, with 2 bases between the two germline ends. In DNA form, the CDR3 reads TGTGCCAGCAGCTTAACTGCACCCCTCCACTTT. This codes for CASSLTAPLHF.

The genes are TRBV3-1 (or the pseudogene TRBV3-2) and TRBJ1-2, with D unresolved. Germline V lookup: CDR1 LGHDT, CDR2 YNNKEL (reference sequence). The V and J ends lost 0 bases and 6 bases respectively, with 5 bases between them. CDR3 size: 12 residues. The CDR3 protein is CASSQDSHGYTF. CDR3 DNA: TGTGCCAGCAGCCAAGATTCCCATGGCTACACCTTC.